The sequence of this T cell receptor (beta chain) was determined in a study of cytomegalovirus exposure and HLA in healthy donors. V lost 4 bases, J lost 3 bases, and 7 bases lay in between. Germline CDR1 and CDR2: SQVTM and ANQGSEA. The CDR3 has 11 residues. Use of 60 Vbeta and 13 Jbeta primers characterized the PCR. Only in-frame clones appear in the TCRdb table, and some are missing; sequencing was by immunoSEQ multiplex PCR. The sample shows about 190,000 clones, around 86% of them seen only once. The TCR originated in a woman between 18 and 30 years old in good health and CMV-seronegative. The sample comprised PBMCs. The chain links TRBV29-1 to TRBJ2-7, with D perhaps matching TRBD2 (6 bases). Here the CDR3 DNA reads TGCAGCGTTGGGGGAGGCTACGAGCAGTACTTC. It translates to CSVGGGYEQYF.